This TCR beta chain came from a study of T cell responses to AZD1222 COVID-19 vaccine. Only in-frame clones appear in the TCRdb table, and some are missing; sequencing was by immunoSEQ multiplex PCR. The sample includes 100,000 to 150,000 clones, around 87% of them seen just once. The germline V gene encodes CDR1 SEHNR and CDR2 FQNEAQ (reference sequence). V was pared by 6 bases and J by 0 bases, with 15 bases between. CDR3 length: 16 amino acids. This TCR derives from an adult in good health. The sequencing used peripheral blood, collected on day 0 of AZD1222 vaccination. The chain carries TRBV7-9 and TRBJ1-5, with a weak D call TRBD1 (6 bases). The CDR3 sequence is CASSDDRTYSNQPQHF. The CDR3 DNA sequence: TGTGCCAGCAGTGATGACAGGACCTATAGCAATCAGCCCCAGCATTTT.